One and the same sample provided the 16 T cell receptor beta chains below, sequenced in a study of shared clonotypes between healthy human individuals. The data were produced by immunoSEQ multiplex PCR, yet TCRdb's version contains in-frame clones alone and is incomplete. Of about 1.9 million clones listed, roughly 95% are singletons. The naive CD8 subset, CD45RO-negative cells positively selected for CCR7, excluded terminally differentiated effector memory CD45RA+ cells. Sequencing was performed on naive CD8+ T cells from PBMCs. Every receptor here comes from a man aged 18-30 years in good health. Some clones in this sample may be carry-over from other donors' samples.

Worth noting for this clone: The same CDR3 also results from other DNA sequences found in this sample. This chain joins TRBV11-2 and TRBJ2-1; 11 positions match TRBD2. This CDR3 is built from 15 residues. J gave up 4 bases and V 5 bases, and 4 bases lay outside the gene matches. Germline CDR1 reads SGHAT; CDR2 reads FQNNGV. The CDR3 DNA sequence: TGTGCCAGCAGCCGGACTAGCGGGCCTTACAATGAGCAGTTCTTC. Translating it yields CASSRTSGPYNEQFF.

This clone has just a few counts. This chain joins TRBV7-9 and TRBJ1-2; TRBD1 is a possible D gene (5 bases). The germline V gene has CDR1 SEHNR and CDR2 FQNEAQ (reference sequence). There are 14 residues in the CDR3. V lost 5 bases, J lost 3 bases, and 13 bases lay in between. The CDR3 bases are TGTGCCAGCAGCCCCCCTGGGGGATACTATGGCTACACCTTC. Protein product: CASSPPGGYYGYTF.

The chain joins TRBV11-1 to TRBJ1-2; TRBD1 matches 9 bases. This CDR3 has 14 residues. V lost 7 bases, J lost 9 bases, and 12 bases stayed unmatched. The germline V gene has CDR1 SGHAT and CDR2 FQDESV (reference sequence). The CDR3 spells CASTPIGTGISYTF. CDR3 sequence (DNA): TGTGCCAGCACCCCAATCGGGACAGGGATAAGCTACACCTTC.

With regard to this clone: One end of the junction is discordant with germline, which a read error may explain. The gene calls are TRBV11-2 and TRBJ2-5, with TRBD2 matching over 11 bases. The CDR3 spans 17 residues. Germline-derived CDR1 and CDR2 are SGHAT and FQNNGV. CDR3 loop: CASSLELAGAYHETQYF. The CDR3 DNA is TGTGCCAGCAGCTTAGAACTAGCGGGAGCATACCACGAGACCCAGTACTTC. Drawing the rest from reference TRBV11-2 and TRBJ2-5, the complete variable domain is EAGVAQSPRYKIIEKRQSVAFWCNPISGHATLYWYQQILGQGPKLLIQFQNNGVVDDSQLPKDRFSAERLKGVDSTLKIQPAKLEDSAVYLCASSLELAGAYHETQYFGPGTRLLVL.

As for this clone: Other DNA sequences from this sample encode an identical CDR3 as well. This chain joins TRBV28 and TRBJ2-1, with a possible D match to TRBD1 (6 bases). Germline-derived CDR1 and CDR2 are MDHEN and SYDVKM. The germline V and J ends were trimmed by 2 bases and 6 bases, with 11 bases remaining between them. The CDR3 covers 14 residues. The CDR3 DNA follows: TGTGCCAGCAGTTTACCCGGGACATCCAATGAGCAGTTCTTC. It specifies CASSLPGTSNEQFF.

V gene TRBV13 combines with J gene TRBJ1-4; D gene ambiguous. The CDR3 consists of 14 residues. Germline CDR1 and CDR2: PRHDT and FYEKMQ (reference sequence). Trimming shortened V by 4 bases and J by 7 bases, and 13 bases separated the two germline ends. CDR3 nucleotide sequence: TGTGCCAGCAGCTCCGAGAGGCAAGGTGAAAAACTGTTTTTT. As protein: CASSSERQGEKLFF.

The chain is built from TRBV27 and TRBJ1-5; D not certain. CDR1 MNHEY and CDR2 SMNVEV come from the germline V gene (reference sequence). V lost 3 bases and J 0 bases, leaving 9 bases between the germline ends. This CDR3 is built from 15 residues. The CDR3 DNA follows: TGTGCCAGCAGTTTTTTAGCTAGTAGCAATCAGCCCCAGCATTTT. This encodes CASSFLASSNQPQHF.

This clone showed up just once. This chain uses TRBV10-3 with TRBJ2-3, with a possible D match to TRBD2 (6 bases). Trimming left V 3 bases short and J 0 bases short, with 13 bases between. This CDR3 is 16 amino acids long. Germline-derived CDR1 and CDR2 are ENHRY and SYGVKD. CDR3 in amino acids: CAISDGGRTSTDTQYF. As DNA, the CDR3 is TGTGCCATCAGTGATGGAGGGAGGACTAGCACAGATACGCAGTATTTT.

This clone was recorded only once. This chain joins TRBV30 and TRBJ1-1, with TRBD1 identical over 7 bases. J was trimmed by 4 bases and V by 4 bases; bases with no gene match: 18. The CDR3 spans 17 residues. Germline V gives CDR1 GTSNPN, CDR2 SVGIG (reference sequence). CDR3 DNA: TGTGCCTGGACTGGGCTGCCGGTAGTCTCAGGGGGCACTGAAGCTTTCTTT. Translating gives CAWTGLPVVSGGTEAFF.

The CDR3: CASLGSQNYEQYF. DNA for the CDR3: TGTGCCAGCCTGGGGTCCCAGAACTACGAGCAGTACTTC. The V and J genes are TRBV28 and TRBJ2-7; D unclear. Germline-derived CDR1 and CDR2 are MDHEN and SYDVKM. There are 13 residues in the CDR3. Deletions cut 8 bases from V and 3 bases from J, with 14 bases between. The full variable domain, with the rest looked up from reference TRBV28 and TRBJ2-7, is DVKVTQSSRYLVKRTGEKVFLECVQDMDHENMFWYRQDPGLGLRLIYFSYDVKMKEKGDIPEGYSVSREKKERFSLILESASTNQTSMYLCASLGSQNYEQYFGPGTRLTVT.

The chain couples TRBV7-9 to TRBJ2-2; 8 nucleotides align to TRBD1. CDR1 is SEHNR, CDR2 FQNEAQ, per germline (reference sequence). The CDR3 is made up of 15 amino acids. Losses at the gene ends were 2 bases for V and 3 bases for J; bases not matched to a gene: 2. This CDR3 reads CASSLLQGDTGELFF. CDR3 nucleotides: TGTGCCAGCAGCTTATTACAGGGGGACACCGGGGAGCTGTTTTTT.

The chain recombines TRBV7-2 with TRBJ2-7, with TRBD2 matching over 8 bases. The V gene end was trimmed by 1 base and the J gene end by 3 bases; junction bases not matched to a gene: 11. CDR1 and CDR2 (germline): SGHTA, FQGNSA. The CDR3 spans 17 residues. The CDR3 loop is CASSLEFRTSRYYEQYF. For the CDR3, the DNA is TGTGCCAGCAGCTTAGAGTTTCGGACTAGCCGCTACTACGAGCAGTACTTC.

The rearrangement uses TRBV27 and TRBJ2-7; D is possibly TRBD2 (5 bases). This CDR3 is built from 15 residues. Germline-derived CDR1 and CDR2 are MNHEY and SMNVEV (reference sequence). Trimming shortened V by 6 bases and J by 5 bases, and 20 bases separated the two germline ends. CDR3 in DNA: TGTGCCAGCAGCCAAACCGGGAATGCCGGGGACGAGCAGTACTTC. This translates into CASSQTGNAGDEQYF.

CDR3 in amino acids: CSVLVATGELFF. CDR3 DNA sequence: TGCAGCGTTTTGGTGGCCACCGGGGAGCTGTTTTTT. The rearrangement uses TRBV29-1 and TRBJ2-2; D remains ambiguous. CDR1 and CDR2 from the germline V gene are SQVTM and ANQGSEA. This CDR3 spans 12 amino acids. The ends were cut back, 5 bases at V and 4 bases at J, with 8 bases in the middle.

The V gene is TRBV7-8, the J gene TRBJ2-3; weak D call: TRBD2 (6 bases). This CDR3 has 17 amino acids. Germline values: CDR1 SGHVS, CDR2 FQNEAQ. V was shortened by 7 bases and J by 1 base, with 21 bases between the two germline ends. This CDR3 reads CASTKWPGTGGTDTQYF. CDR3 sequence (DNA): TGTGCCAGCACCAAATGGCCCGGGACGGGGGGCACAGATACGCAGTATTTT. The whole variable domain, remainder taken from reference TRBV7-8 and TRBJ2-3, is GAGVSQSPRYKVAKRGQDVALRCDPISGHVSLFWYQQALGQGPEFLTYFQNEAQLDKSGLPSDRFFAERPEGSVSTLKIQRTQQEDSAVYLCASTKWPGTGGTDTQYFGPGTRLTVL.

V gene TRBV28 combines with J gene TRBJ2-7; no firm D call. Germline CDR1 reads MDHEN; CDR2 reads SYDVKM. V shed 8 bases and J shed 0 bases, with 17 bases lying between them. The CDR3 sequence is 15 residues long. CDR3 region: CASFLAGGSSYEQYF. The CDR3 bases are TGTGCCAGCTTTTTGGCCGGTGGCAGCTCCTACGAGCAGTACTTC. Based on the CDR3 plus reference TRBV28 and TRBJ2-7, the full variable domain is DVKVTQSSRYLVKRTGEKVFLECVQDMDHENMFWYRQDPGLGLRLIYFSYDVKMKEKGDIPEGYSVSREKKERFSLILESASTNQTSMYLCASFLAGGSSYEQYFGPGTRLTVT.